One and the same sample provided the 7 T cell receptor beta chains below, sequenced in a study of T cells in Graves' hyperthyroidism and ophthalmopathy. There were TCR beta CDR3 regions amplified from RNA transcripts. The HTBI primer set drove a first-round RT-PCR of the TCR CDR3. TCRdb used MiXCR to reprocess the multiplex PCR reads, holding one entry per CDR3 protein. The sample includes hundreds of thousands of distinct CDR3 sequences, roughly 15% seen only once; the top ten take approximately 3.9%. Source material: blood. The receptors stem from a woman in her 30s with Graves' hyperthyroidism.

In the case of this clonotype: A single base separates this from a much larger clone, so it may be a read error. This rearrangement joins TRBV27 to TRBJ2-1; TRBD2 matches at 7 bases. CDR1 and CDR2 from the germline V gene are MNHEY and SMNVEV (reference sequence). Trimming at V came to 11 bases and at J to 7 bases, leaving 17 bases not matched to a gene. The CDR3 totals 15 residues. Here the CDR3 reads CARIREAGSGNEQFF. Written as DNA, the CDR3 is TGTGCCCGCATCAGAGAAGCGGGATCGGGGAATGAGCAGTTCTTC.

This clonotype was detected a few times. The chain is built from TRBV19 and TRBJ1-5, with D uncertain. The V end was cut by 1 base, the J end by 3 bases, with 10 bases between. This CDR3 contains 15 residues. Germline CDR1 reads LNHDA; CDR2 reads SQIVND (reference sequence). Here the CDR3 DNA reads TGTGCCAGTAGTATAGTAGAGCAGCTCAATCAGCCCCAGCATTTT. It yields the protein CASSIVEQLNQPQHF.

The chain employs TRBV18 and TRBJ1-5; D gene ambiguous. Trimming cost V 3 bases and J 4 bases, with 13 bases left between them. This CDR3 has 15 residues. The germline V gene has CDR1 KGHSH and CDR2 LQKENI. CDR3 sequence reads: CASSPTEASNQPQHF. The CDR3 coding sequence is TGTGCCAGCTCACCGACGGAGGCCTCAAATCAGCCCCAGCATTTT.

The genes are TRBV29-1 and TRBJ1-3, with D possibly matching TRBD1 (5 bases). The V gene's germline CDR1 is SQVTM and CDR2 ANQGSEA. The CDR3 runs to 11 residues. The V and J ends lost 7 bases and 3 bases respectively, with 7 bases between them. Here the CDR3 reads CSGGVGNTIYF. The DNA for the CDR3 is TGCAGCGGGGGGGTTGGAAACACCATATATTTT.

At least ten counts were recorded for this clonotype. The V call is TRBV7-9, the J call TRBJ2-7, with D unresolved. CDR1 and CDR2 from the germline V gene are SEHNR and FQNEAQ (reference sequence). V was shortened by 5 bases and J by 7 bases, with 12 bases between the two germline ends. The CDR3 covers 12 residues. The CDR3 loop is CASSHGEMEQYF. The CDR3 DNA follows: TGTGCCAGCAGCCATGGAGAGATGGAGCAGTACTTC.

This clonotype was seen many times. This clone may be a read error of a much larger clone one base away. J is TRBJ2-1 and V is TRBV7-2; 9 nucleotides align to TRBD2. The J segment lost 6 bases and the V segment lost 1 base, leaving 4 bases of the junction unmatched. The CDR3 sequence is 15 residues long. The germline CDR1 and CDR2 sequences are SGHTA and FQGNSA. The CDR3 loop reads CASSLGVAGVNEQFF. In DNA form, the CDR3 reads TGTGCCAGCAGCTTAGGCGTAGCGGGAGTCAATGAGCAGTTCTTC.

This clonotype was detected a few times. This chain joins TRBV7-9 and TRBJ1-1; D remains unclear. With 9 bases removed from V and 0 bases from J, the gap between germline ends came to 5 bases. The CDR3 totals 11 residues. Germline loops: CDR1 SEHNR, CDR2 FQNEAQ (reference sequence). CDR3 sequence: CASPVNTEAFF. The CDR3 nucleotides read TGTGCCAGTCCTGTGAACACTGAAGCTTTCTTT.